Listed below are T cell receptor beta chains from one sample, sequenced in a study of identifying expanded T cells in peripheral blood. Data came from immunoSEQ multiplex PCR; TCRdb stores just in-frame clones and leaves some out. The sample records about 58,000 clones, around 86% being singletons. Sequencing was performed on blood. These receptors all come from a person aged 18-70 years in good health. The CDR3 runs from the conserved cysteine through the conserved F or W. The D gene is left open where the match is weak. A clone size is listed for some rows: how often the clone was seen (once, few, many), or a class if it is expanded.

TRBV5-4	NA	TRBJ1-1	TRBD1	CASSLVPGQGPEAEAFF	TGTGCCAGCAGCTTGGTCCCGGGACAGGGTCCGGAGGCTGAAGCTTTCTTT
TRBV11-3	many	TRBJ2-3	TRBD2	CASSFASGSTQYF	TGTGCCAGCAGCTTCGCTAGCGGGAGCACGCAGTATTTT
TRBV7-8	NA	TRBJ1-5	NA	CASSLRRLNRGNQPQHF	TGTGCCAGCAGCTTAAGGCGTTTGAACAGGGGCAATCAGCCCCAGCATTTT
TRBV25-1	NA	TRBJ2-7	TRBD1	CASSDERTGGSYEQYF	TGTGCCAGCAGTGACGAGAGGACAGGGGGCAGCTACGAGCAGTACTTC
TRBV7-3	NA	TRBJ1-6	TRBD1	CASSLNAGGRSPLHF	TGTGCCAGCAGCTTAAATGCAGGGGGTCGTTCACCCCTCCACTTT
TRBV6-5	NA	TRBJ2-3	NA	CASSLSTGRLDTQYF	TGTGCCAGCAGTCTCTCGACAGGGAGGTTAGATACGCAGTATTTT
TRBV29-1	NA	TRBJ2-3	NA	CSVVADTQYF	TGCAGCGTTGTCGCAGATACGCAGTATTTT
TRBV4-1	few	TRBJ1-2	NA	CASSQGPGLGYGYTF	TGCGCCAGCAGCCAAGGGCCGGGGCTTGGGTATGGCTACACCTTC
TRBV20-1	NA	TRBJ1-1	TRBD1	CSAAGQNEAFF	TGCAGTGCCGCGGGACAGAATGAAGCTTTCTTT
TRBV4-3	NA	TRBJ2-1	TRBD1	CASSQDAGGARNEQFF	TGCGCCAGCAGCCAAGATGCAGGGGGCGCCCGGAATGAGCAGTTCTTC
TRBV11-2	NA	TRBJ1-1	TRBD1	CASSLAGQGRYDTEAFF	TGTGCCAGCAGCTTAGCGGGACAGGGAAGGTACGACACTGAAGCTTTCTTT
TRBV14	once	TRBJ1-1	TRBD1	CASSLTGGNTEAFF	TGTGCCAGCAGCCTTACAGGGGGAAACACTGAAGCTTTCTTT
TRBV5-1	once	TRBJ2-1	NA	CASRVQEDEQFF	TGCGCCAGCAGAGTACAGGAAGATGAGCAGTTCTTC
TRBV4-2	NA	TRBJ1-2	NA	CASNSVAGQNYGYTF	TGTGCCAGCAACTCGGTTGCCGGGCAAAACTATGGCTACACCTTC
TRBV30	few	TRBJ1-2	NA	CAWSFGDDYGYTF	TGTGCCTGGAGTTTTGGGGACGACTATGGCTACACCTTC
TRBV30	NA	TRBJ2-7	TRBD1	CAWSPGQTYEQYF	TGTGCCTGGAGTCCGGGACAGACCTACGAGCAGTACTTC
TRBV27	NA	TRBJ2-1	NA	CASSLPPGDEQFF	TGTGCCAGCAGTTTACCACCCGGGGATGAGCAGTTCTTC
TRBV7-9	NA	TRBJ1-3	TRBD1	CASSPGQGTDGNTIYF	TGTGCCAGCAGCCCGGGACAGGGGACAGATGGAAACACCATATATTTT
TRBV19	NA	TRBJ1-2	NA	CASSIPGAVWGYTF	TGTGCCAGTAGTATTCCAGGGGCGGTTTGGGGCTACACCTTC
TRBV11-3	NA	TRBJ2-3	TRBD2	CASSLAAGGRTDTQYF	TGTGCCAGCAGCTTAGCGGCGGGAGGGCGCACAGATACGCAGTATTTT
TRBV19	NA	TRBJ2-5	NA	CASSIGGALETQYF	TGTGCCAGTAGTATAGGGGGGGCGTTGGAGACCCAGTACTTC
TRBV7-2	once	TRBJ2-6	NA	CASSLQGTGGSGANVLTF	TGTGCCAGCAGCCTACAGGGTACTGGGGGCTCTGGGGCCAACGTCCTGACTTTC
TRBV5-1	NA	TRBJ1-1	TRBD1	CASSLAGQGRTEAFF	TGCGCCAGCAGCTTGGCTGGACAGGGTCGGACTGAAGCTTTCTTT
TRBV10-3	NA	TRBJ2-1	NA	CAISEVMGEQFF	TGTGCCATCAGTGAAGTCATGGGGGAGCAGTTCTTC
TRBV7-6	NA	TRBJ2-1	TRBD2	CASSSLAGGEQFF	TGTGCCAGCAGCTCTCTAGCGGGCGGTGAGCAGTTCTTC
TRBV6-1	NA	TRBJ1-2	TRBD1	CATYLWTGIYTF	TGTGCCACCTATCTTTGGACAGGGATCTACACCTTC
TRBV4-3	NA	TRBJ2-2	TRBD1	CASSLNRGNTGELFF	TGCGCCAGCAGCCTTAACAGGGGGAACACCGGGGAGCTGTTTTTT
TRBV7-3	NA	TRBJ2-3	TRBD2	CASSQAGGAGTDTQYF	TGTGCCAGCAGCCAGGCGGGGGGGGCAGGCACAGATACGCAGTATTTT
TRBV18	once	TRBJ2-3	TRBD2	CASSQLAGTDTQYF	TGTGCCAGCTCACAACTAGCGGGTACAGATACGCAGTATTTT
TRBV4-1	once	TRBJ2-1	TRBD2	CASSRLTSGSGNEQFF	TGCGCCAGCAGCCGCCTTACTAGCGGGAGTGGCAATGAGCAGTTCTTC
TRBV11-2	NA	TRBJ1-3	NA	CASSRGTIADTIYF	TGTGCCAGCAGCCGAGGTACTATTGCTGACACCATATATTTT
TRBV4-3	NA	TRBJ1-5	TRBD1	CASSPNRGTYQPQHF	TGCGCCAGCAGCCCGAACAGGGGGACCTATCAGCCCCAGCATTTT
TRBV7-9	once	TRBJ1-3	TRBD1	CASSPGQGATGNTIYF	TGTGCCAGCAGCCCCGGACAGGGGGCGACTGGAAACACCATATATTTT
TRBV30	NA	TRBJ1-1	TRBD1	CAMGQNTEAFF	TGTGCCATGGGACAGAATACAGAAGCTTTCTTT
TRBV4-3	NA	TRBJ2-1	TRBD2	CASSPMREWYNEQFF	TGCGCCAGCAGCCCCATGCGGGAGTGGTACAATGAGCAGTTCTTC
TRBV5-4	NA	TRBJ1-2	NA	CASSLMTHGGYTF	TGTGCCAGCAGCTTGATGACCCACGGTGGCTACACCTTC
TRBV28	NA	TRBJ1-1	NA	CASSRIGGNTEAFF	TGTGCCAGCAGCCGTATTGGGGGGAACACTGAAGCTTTCTTT
TRBV6-5	NA	TRBJ1-3	TRBD1	CASSSDRGQGNTIYF	TGTGCCAGCAGTTCAGACAGGGGGCAAGGAAACACCATATATTTT
TRBV5-8	NA	TRBJ2-7	TRBD2	CASSLIKTSGGSYEQYF	TGTGCCAGCAGCTTGATCAAAACAAGCGGGGGATCCTACGAGCAGTACTTC
TRBV6-5	NA	TRBJ2-3	NA	CASRLTESTDTQYF	TGTGCCAGCAGATTGACAGAGAGCACAGATACGCAGTATTTT
TRBV7-6	NA	TRBJ2-3	NA	CASSPPDQADTQYF	TGTGCCAGCAGCCCCCCGGACCAGGCAGATACGCAGTATTTT
TRBV19	NA	TRBJ1-4	NA	CASSSDRANEKLFF	TGTGCCAGTAGTAGCGACAGAGCTAATGAAAAACTGTTTTTT
TRBV5-1	once	TRBJ2-1	NA	CASSLAPGTYNEQFF	TGCGCCAGCAGCTTGGCCCCAGGGACCTACAATGAGCAGTTCTTC
TRBV11-3	once	TRBJ1-2	NA	CASSLDLREDSLNGYTF	TGTGCCAGCAGCTTAGACCTTCGGGAGGATTCACTGAATGGCTACACCTTC
TRBV19	NA	TRBJ2-2	NA	CASSGGKRTGELFF	TGTGCCAGTAGTGGGGGGAAGAGAACCGGGGAGCTGTTTTTT
TRBV5-6	NA	TRBJ1-1	NA	CASSLVVGEAEAFF	TGTGCCAGCAGCTTGGTCGTAGGGGAAGCTGAAGCTTTCTTT
TRBV5-4	NA	TRBJ2-1	NA	CASSAIWGGTVFF	TGTGCCAGCAGCGCGATTTGGGGGGGGACAGTTTTCTTC
TRBV11-2	NA	TRBJ2-1	TRBD1	CASSQDRENEQFF	TGTGCCAGCAGCCAGGACAGGGAAAATGAGCAGTTCTTC
TRBV7-9	NA	TRBJ2-1	NA	CASSLESTRRANEQFF	TGTGCCAGCAGCTTAGAATCGACTAGAAGGGCCAATGAGCAGTTCTTC
TRBV25-1	NA	TRBJ2-5	TRBD1	CASSELDRDIETQYF	TGTGCCAGCAGTGAATTGGACAGGGATATTGAGACCCAGTACTTC
TRBV9	NA	TRBJ2-2	NA	CASSDRLGTGELFF	TGTGCCAGCAGCGATCGACTGGGAACCGGGGAGCTGTTTTTT
TRBV6-5	NA	TRBJ2-6	NA	CASSRGESGANVLTF	TGTGCCAGCAGCCGAGGAGAGTCTGGGGCCAACGTCCTGACTTTC
TRBV9	NA	TRBJ2-1	NA	CASSQWDGKNNEQFF	TGTGCCAGCAGCCAATGGGACGGTAAAAACAATGAGCAGTTCTTC
TRBV5-6	NA	TRBJ2-3	NA	CASSTSGGDTQYF	TGTGCCAGCAGCACGAGTGGAGGGGATACGCAGTATTTT
TRBV19	medium-sized	TRBJ2-2	TRBD1	CASHGQGYTGELFF	TGTGCCAGTCACGGACAGGGTTACACCGGGGAGCTGTTTTTT
TRBV6-4	few	TRBJ2-3	NA	CASSEREITDTQYF	TGTGCCAGCAGTGAACGTGAAATAACAGATACGCAGTATTTT
TRBV19	NA	TRBJ2-1	TRBD2	CASSISGTSGPPYNEQFF	TGTGCCAGTAGTATATCAGGGACTAGCGGACCGCCCTACAATGAGCAGTTCTTC
TRBV29-1	medium-sized	TRBJ2-6	TRBD1	CSVFTDRLLSGANVLTF	TGCAGCGTTTTTACGGACAGGCTGCTCTCTGGGGCCAACGTCCTGACTTTC
TRBV30	NA	TRBJ2-7	TRBD2	CAWSLTSGPYEQYF	TGTGCCTGGAGTCTGACTAGCGGGCCTTACGAGCAGTACTTC